This TCR beta chain was sequenced during a study of blood T cells in healthy people across ages (dated by TCRdb to about 2015). With respect to the entire study: In model experiments, roughly one uniquely barcoded TCR beta cDNA molecule per two T cells was captured by template switching. Age-related changes in TCR beta repertoire diversity were measured in the study by deep sequencing normalized with unique cDNA molecular identifiers. The donors were split into four age groups: young (average approximately 16 years), middle-aged (more than 35), aged (62) and long-lived (approximately 80). To avoid experimental bias, donors of different ages were spread randomly across the sequencing lanes. For two donors (one aged 18 to 29 and one aged 80 or older), the study analyzed two additional independent replicas of 1 million unique cDNA reads from the same blood draw. The research as a whole found: The long-lived group showed more naive CD4+ T cells, fewer expanded clones and increased TCR diversity than the aged group, suggesting age selection. Observed TCR beta diversity per million T cells fell roughly linearly with age, and a significant reduction was already apparent by age around 39. Observed TCR beta diversity correlated strongly with the percentage of naive T cells measured by flow cytometry. Estimates of total diversity based on one million sequenced T cells were considered lower bounds and underestimates. Because profiling used bulk unsorted PBMCs, naive and antigen-experienced compartments could not be compared conclusively. Because donor CMV infection status was unknown, age-related changes in expanded clonotypes were potentially confounded.

As for this clonotype: Its antigen is currently not known. No qualities accompany the bases; no much larger clone lies one base away.

CDR1 is given as MNHEY and CDR2 as SMNVEV, both from the germline V gene (reference sequence). The junction shows trimming of 5 bases on V and 8 bases on J, and the gene matches do not reach 10 bases of it. Spanning cysteine to phenylalanine, the CDR3 consists of 16 amino acids. The retained sequence is limited to the CDR3, 48 bases, with the frame set at the first base. Library method: 5' RACE. TCRdb lists the instrument as Illumina HiSeq 2500. The second PCR ran for about 7 to 11 cycles and used a J-beta primer mix along with a sample-barcoded 5' primer. A template-switch 5' adaptor carrying 12 random nucleotides introduced a unique molecular identifier onto each TCR beta cDNA molecule. Each sample yielded at least 2.5 million CDR3-containing paired-end reads. The Mint cDNA synthesis kit, primed by a TRBC-specific oligonucleotide, was used to synthesize first-strand cDNA from all RNA. After uracil-DNA glycosylase treatment, a first 18-cycle PCR used universal primers M1SS and BC2_uni_R on all cDNA. From the authors' description of their analysis: For normalization, 1 million high-quality reads, each with a distinct molecular identifier, were randomly selected from each sample. Reads sharing molecular identifiers were discarded rather than binned into consensus sequences. MiTCR, run with a Q25 quality threshold and the strictest error-elimination algorithm, handled CDR3 identification, clonotype clustering and error correction. Lower-bound total TCR beta diversity was estimated with a nonparametric unseen species model using Euler transformation. Using fastp trimming at Q25 and MiXCR clonotype assembly, TCRdb reanalyzed the public sequencing data and kept in-frame beta chains. CDR3 protein duplicates are merged, each entry listing the most common genes and DNA. TCRdb's processing, not the authors', yielded these V and J calls. The sample table contains some 1.6 million distinct CDR3 sequences; only one count was recorded for around 36% of them. The ten largest clones capture about 11% of the sample.

The donors were 40 or so Caucasian individuals from Russia, aged 6 to 90 years, who were systemically healthy. About 10 milliliters of peripheral blood were collected from each donor into EDTA-treated Vacutainer tubes. PBMCs were isolated by Ficoll-Paque density-gradient centrifugation, with at least 6 million obtained per sample. Trizol reagent was used to extract total RNA from the PBMCs, yielding at least 6 micrograms per sample. Naive CD45RAhigh/CD27high T cell percentages were measured by flow cytometry on a PBMC aliquot from every donor. The receptor's source is a woman aged 25 to 45 in good health. The sequenced sample consisted of blood. This chain joins TRBV27 to TRBJ2-1, and TRBD2 matches 12 of the central bases. In nucleotide form, the sequence is TGTGCCAGCAGTCAGCCTAGCGGGAGGGCCGAGGATGAGCAGTTCTTC. It encodes CASSQPSGRAEDEQFF.